The source of this T cell receptor beta chain is a study of Ad26.COV2.S vaccination and SARS-CoV-2 variants. Turning to the study itself: Of the COV1001 trial arms, the Ad26.COV2.S arm included the donor.

The V gene's germline CDR1 is GTSNPN and CDR2 SVGIG (reference sequence). Between the trimmed V and J ends, which lost 3 bases and 7 bases, there was a span of 16 bases. This CDR3 contains 14 residues. This clone appeared a single time. Treatment noted: some 20 received Ad26.COV2.S at low or high dose, single or two shots; a few received placebo; per-sample allocation not given. Day 63 following the first vaccine or placebo injection was when the samples were taken. Method: immunoSEQ multiplex PCR; TCRdb's copy keeps in-frame clones and lacks some. The data hold 300,000 to 400,000 clones, with around 87% observed a single time.

The chain links TRBV30 to TRBJ2-1, with no clear D. This clonotype was sampled from a person between 18 and 59 years old who received the Ad26.COV2.S COVID-19 vaccine or a placebo. Sequencing used peripheral blood, obtained in a trial of Ad26.COV2.S vaccine versus placebo. In DNA, the CDR3 is TGTGCCTGGAGAATTAATAGCTTCCTTAATGAGCAGTTCTTC. Protein sequence: CAWRINSFLNEQFF.